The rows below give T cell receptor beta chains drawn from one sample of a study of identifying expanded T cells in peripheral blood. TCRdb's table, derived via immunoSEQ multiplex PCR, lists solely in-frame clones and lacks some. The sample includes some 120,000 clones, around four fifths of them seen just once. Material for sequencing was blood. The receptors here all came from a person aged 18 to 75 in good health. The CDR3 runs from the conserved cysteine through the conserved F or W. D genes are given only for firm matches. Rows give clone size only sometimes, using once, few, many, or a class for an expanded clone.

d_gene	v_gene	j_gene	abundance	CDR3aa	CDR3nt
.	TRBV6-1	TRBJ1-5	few	CASTPLRHQPQHF	TGTGCCAGCACCCCACTCCGGCATCAGCCCCAGCATTTT
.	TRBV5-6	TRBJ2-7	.	CASSLGGSFYEQYF	TGTGCCAGCAGCTTGGGGGGCAGCTTCTACGAGCAGTACTTC
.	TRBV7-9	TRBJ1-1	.	CASSLDREAFF	TGTGCCAGCAGCTTAGACAGGGAAGCTTTCTTT
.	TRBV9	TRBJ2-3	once	CASSVVPYRFEKFVHTDTQYF	TGTGCCAGCAGCGTAGTACCGTACAGGTTCGAGAAATTTGTCCACACAGATACGCAGTATTTT
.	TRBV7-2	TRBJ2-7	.	CASSLRGASAYEQYF	TGTGCCAGCAGCTTGCGCGGGGCATCGGCCTACGAGCAGTACTTC
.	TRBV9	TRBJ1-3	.	CASSPRRGDSGNTIYF	TGTGCCAGCAGCCCCCGGAGGGGAGACTCTGGAAACACCATATATTTT
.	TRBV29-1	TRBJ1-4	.	CSVISGLSSTNEKLFF	TGCAGCGTTATTTCGGGCCTTAGCTCAACTAATGAAAAACTGTTTTTT
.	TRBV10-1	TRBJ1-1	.	CASSESVGGAEAFF	TGCGCCAGCAGTGAGTCGGTCGGGGGCGCTGAAGCTTTCTTT
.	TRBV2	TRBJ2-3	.	CASSMTAPQYF	TGTGCCAGCAGTATGACCGCCCCGCAGTATTTT
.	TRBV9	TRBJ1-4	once	CASSRDRSNRGLFF	TGTGCCAGCAGCCGCGACAGGAGTAATCGAGGACTGTTTTTT
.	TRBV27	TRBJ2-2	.	CASSRTRGTGELFF	TGTGCCAGCAGCAGAACCCGGGGGACCGGGGAGCTGTTTTTT
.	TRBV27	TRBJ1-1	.	CASSFIQGDTEAFF	TGTGCCAGCAGTTTTATTCAGGGCGACACTGAAGCTTTCTTT
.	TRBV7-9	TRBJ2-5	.	CASSLADWTEETQYF	TGTGCCAGCAGCTTAGCGGATTGGACGGAAGAGACCCAGTACTTC
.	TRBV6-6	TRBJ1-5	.	CASSLMAGGQPQHF	TGTGCCAGCAGTTTAATGGCGGGCGGACAGCCCCAGCATTTT
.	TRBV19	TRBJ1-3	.	CASRLGQNGNTIYF	TGTGCCAGTAGACTCGGACAGAATGGAAACACCATATATTTT
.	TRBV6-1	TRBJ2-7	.	CASRIRKGDYEQYF	TGTGCCAGCAGGATCCGGAAGGGAGACTACGAGCAGTACTTC
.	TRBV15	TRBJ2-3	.	CATSKGPTSTDTQYF	TGTGCCACCAGCAAGGGACCCACTAGCACAGATACGCAGTATTTT
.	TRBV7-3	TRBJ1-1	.	CASSSGKGTEAFF	TGTGCCAGCAGCTCCGGAAAGGGCACTGAAGCTTTCTTT
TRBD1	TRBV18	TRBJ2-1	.	CASSPRAPGGTEQFF	TGTGCCAGCTCACCACGAGCCCCAGGGGGCACTGAGCAGTTCTTC
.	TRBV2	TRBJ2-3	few	CASSDGATDTQYF	TGTGCCAGCAGTGATGGGGCTACAGATACGCAGTATTTT
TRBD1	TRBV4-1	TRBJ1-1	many	CASSPNRDRVGEAFF	TGCGCCAGCAGCCCTAACCGCGACAGGGTTGGTGAAGCTTTCTTT
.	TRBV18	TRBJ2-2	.	CASSPRQDNTGELFF	TGTGCCAGCTCACCTCGGCAGGATAACACCGGGGAGCTGTTTTTT
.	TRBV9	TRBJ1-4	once	CASSVGVLRNEKLFF	TGTGCCAGCAGCGTAGGTGTCCTAAGGAATGAAAAACTGTTTTTT
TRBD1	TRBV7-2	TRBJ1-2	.	CASSSGTGIFGGYTF	TGTGCCAGCAGCTCCGGGACAGGGATTTTCGGTGGCTACACCTTC
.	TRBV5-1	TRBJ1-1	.	CASSLSGSKEAFF	TGCGCCAGCAGCTTATCGGGGTCGAAAGAAGCTTTCTTT
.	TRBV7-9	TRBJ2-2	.	CASSLGPVAGELFF	TGTGCCAGCAGCCTCGGCCCCGTGGCAGGGGAGCTGTTTTTT
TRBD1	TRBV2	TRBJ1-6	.	CASIWTGGASSPLHF	TGTGCCAGCATTTGGACAGGGGGCGCTTCTTCACCCCTCCACTTT
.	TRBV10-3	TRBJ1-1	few	CAISELRVEAFF	TGTGCCATCAGTGAGCTCCGGGTCGAAGCTTTCTTT
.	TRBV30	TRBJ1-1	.	CAWSVLTKTTFF	TGTGCCTGGAGTGTATTAACGAAGACAACTTTCTTT
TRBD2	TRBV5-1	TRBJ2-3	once	CASSSLAGGTDTQYF	TGCGCCAGCAGCTCGTTAGCGGGGGGCACAGATACGCAGTATTTT
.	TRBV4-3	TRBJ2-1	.	CASSQAWGDSRYNEQFF	TGCGCCAGCAGCCAAGCTTGGGGGGACAGCAGATACAATGAGCAGTTCTTC
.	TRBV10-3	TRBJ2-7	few	CATSKDRTSYEQYF	TGTGCCACCTCGAAGGACAGAACATCCTACGAGCAGTACTTC
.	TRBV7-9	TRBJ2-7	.	CASSSHPGPSSYEQYF	TGTGCCAGCAGCTCACACCCGGGGCCGAGCTCCTACGAGCAGTACTTC
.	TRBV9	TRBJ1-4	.	CASSVDSGSPNEKLFF	TGTGCCAGCAGCGTAGATTCGGGAAGCCCTAATGAAAAACTGTTTTTT
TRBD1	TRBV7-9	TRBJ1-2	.	CASSHRGQGRSYTF	TGTGCCAGCAGTCACCGGGGACAGGGGAGGAGCTACACCTTC
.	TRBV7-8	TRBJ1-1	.	CASSLLLLGGTTEAFF	TGTGCCAGCAGCTTACTCCTCCTGGGAGGTACGACTGAAGCTTTCTTT
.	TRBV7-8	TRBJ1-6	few	CASSLEGRASPLHF	TGTGCCAGCAGCTTAGAGGGCAGGGCTTCTCCCCTCCACTTT
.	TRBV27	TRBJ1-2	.	CASSPGWLYGYTF	TGTGCCAGCAGTCCAGGGTGGTTATATGGCTACACCTTC
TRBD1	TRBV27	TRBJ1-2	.	CASSFGTGGYGYTF	TGTGCCAGCAGTTTCGGGACAGGAGGCTATGGCTACACCTTC
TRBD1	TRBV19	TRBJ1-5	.	CASSRQGFANQPQHF	TGTGCCAGTAGTCGACAGGGTTTCGCAAATCAGCCCCAGCATTTT
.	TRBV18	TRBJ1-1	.	CASSPMANPNTEAFF	TGTGCCAGCTCACCCATGGCTAATCCGAACACTGAAGCTTTCTTT
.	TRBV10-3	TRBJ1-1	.	CAISESGILAEAFF	TGTGCCATCAGTGAGTCTGGCATCCTAGCTGAAGCTTTCTTT